Following are 6 T cell receptor beta chains from one sample sequenced in a study of beta chain features in type 1 diabetes (dated 2018 in TCRdb). The library came from the immunoSEQ multiplex PCR assay. All of the isolated RNA was reverse transcribed with the High Capacity cDNA Reverse Transcription Kit, so expressed TCRB transcripts were sequenced. The table was pulled from immuneACCESS by TCRdb, which kept in-frame rearrangements only. Such tables lose some clones; where checked, under half of the loss comes from unresolved V genes, and the rest has no known cause. Here the sample has 150,000 to 180,000 clones; approximately 8.1% occur a single time. Jointly, the top ten make up around 0.65% of the sample. The sample was central memory CD4+ T cells from blood. Source of these receptors: a man aged 18 to 35 in good health.

The chain combines TRBV2 with TRBJ1-2, with 10 bases fitting TRBD1. V lost 3 bases to trimming and J lost 6 bases; unmatched junction nucleotides: 7. The CDR3 runs to 15 residues. The germline gives CDR1 SNHLY, CDR2 FYNNEI. The CDR3: CASSEIRQGAHGYTF. CDR3 in DNA: TGTGCCAGCAGTGAGATAAGACAGGGGGCGCATGGCTACACCTTC.

This clone turned up a few times. The chain employs TRBV6-5 and TRBJ2-1; 8 bases agree with TRBD2. V gave up 5 bases and J gave up 13 bases; unmatched junction bases: 13. The CDR3 contains 14 residues. Germline V gene data show CDR1 as MNHEY and CDR2 as SVGAGI. The CDR3 is CASSTSGGGRPQFF. CDR3 in DNA: TGTGCCAGCAGTACCTCCGGGGGGGGTCGCCCCCAGTTCTTC.

This clone has only a few counts. This sequence joins TRBV2 and TRBJ2-3; D is perhaps TRBD1 (5 bases). Looked up from germline, CDR1 is SNHLY and CDR2 is FYNNEI. Deletions cut 7 bases from V and 2 bases from J, with 16 bases between. The CDR3 has 15 amino acids. The chain's CDR3 is CASKQGTQPTDTQYF. The CDR3 DNA sequence: TGTGCCAGCAAGCAGGGAACACAGCCCACAGATACGCAGTATTTT.

This chain joins TRBV19 and TRBJ2-3, with 8 positions matching TRBD1. There are 17 residues in the CDR3. V gave up 0 bases and J gave up 1 base; unmatched junction bases: 6. CDR1 and CDR2 (germline): LNHDA, SQIVND (reference sequence). CDR3 in amino acids: CASSIEPRGLGTDTQYF. The CDR3 DNA sequence: TGTGCCAGTAGTATAGAGCCCAGGGGGCTGGGCACAGATACGCAGTATTTT. Drawing the rest from reference TRBV19 and TRBJ2-3, the complete variable domain is DGGITQSPKYLFRKEGQNVTLSCEQNLNHDAMYWYRQDPGQGLRLIYYSQIVNDFQKGDIAEGYSVSREKKESFPLTVTSAQKNPTAFYLCASSIEPRGLGTDTQYFGPGTRLTVL.

The rearrangement uses TRBV7-3 and TRBJ1-1, with 8 positions matching TRBD1. V gave up 6 bases and J gave up 2 bases; unmatched junction bases: 5. The CDR3 is 14 amino acids. CDR1 and CDR2 from the germline V gene are SGHTA and FQGTGA. The DNA for the CDR3 is TGTGCCAGCAGGCCCGGACAGGGTAACACTGAAGCTTTCTTT. It encodes CASRPGQGNTEAFF. Looking up the rest from reference TRBV7-3 and TRBJ1-1 gives the full variable domain: GAGVSQTPSNKVTEKGKYVELRCDPISGHTALYWYRQSLGQGPEFLIYFQGTGAADDSGLPNDRFFAVRPEGSVSTLKIQRTERGDSAVYLCASRPGQGNTEAFFGQGTRLTVV.

This clone was seen a few times. Here the CDR3 DNA reads TGTGCCAGCAGTATAGCGGGAGTGCCCCCCTACGAGCAGTACTTC. It encodes CASSIAGVPPYEQYF. The chain joins TRBV28 to TRBJ2-7, with 9 bases identical to TRBD2. V gave up 5 bases and J gave up 2 bases; unmatched junction bases: 7. CDR1 is MDHEN and CDR2 is SYDVKM in the germline V gene. The length of the CDR3 is 15 residues.